This section outlines one TCR beta chain sequence together with its context. The sample belongs to a study of blood T cell repertoires in COVID-19. Turning to the study itself: Material from acute and convalescent COVID-19 was sourced from the United States, Italy and Spain. T cells, B-cell-depleted T cells, or PBMCs supplied cDNA or gDNA.

This CDR3 contains 15 residues. Trimming took off 5 bases at V and 5 bases at J, with 16 bases between the two ends. Germline V gene lookup returns CDR1 SGHNT and CDR2 YYREEE (reference sequence). In the original workflow: Cell counts per sample came from amplifying reference gene primers. Assay: immunoSEQ multiplex PCR; the TCRdb copy retains only in-frame clones and omits some. That table is the source of V, J and clone size, and D and trimming were worked out from the DNA. The table records 300,000 to 400,000 clones, approximately 90% of them present only once. Cohort allocation depended upon clinical history that participants reported.

Specimen: PBMCs or T cells enriched from blood (not recorded which). J is TRBJ1-4 and V is TRBV5-4, with D uncertain. The clonotype comes from a woman under 40 with acute COVID-19. CDR3 sequence reads: CASSQDGGRNEKLFF. DNA for the CDR3: TGTGCCAGCAGTCAAGACGGCGGTAGGAATGAAAAACTGTTTTTT.